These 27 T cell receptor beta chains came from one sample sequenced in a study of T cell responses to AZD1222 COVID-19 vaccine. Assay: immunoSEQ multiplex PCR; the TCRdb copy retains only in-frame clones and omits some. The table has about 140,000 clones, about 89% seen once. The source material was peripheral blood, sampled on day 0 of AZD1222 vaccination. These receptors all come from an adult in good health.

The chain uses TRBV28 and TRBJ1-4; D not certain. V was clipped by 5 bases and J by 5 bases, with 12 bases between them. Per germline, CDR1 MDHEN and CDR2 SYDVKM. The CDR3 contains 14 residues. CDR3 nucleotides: TGTGCCAGCAGTCGCGGCCTGCTAAATGAAAAACTGTTTTTT. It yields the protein CASSRGLLNEKLFF. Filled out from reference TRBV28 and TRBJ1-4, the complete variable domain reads DVKVTQSSRYLVKRTGEKVFLECVQDMDHENMFWYRQDPGLGLRLIYFSYDVKMKEKGDIPEGYSVSREKKERFSLILESASTNQTSMYLCASSRGLLNEKLFFGSGTQLSVL.

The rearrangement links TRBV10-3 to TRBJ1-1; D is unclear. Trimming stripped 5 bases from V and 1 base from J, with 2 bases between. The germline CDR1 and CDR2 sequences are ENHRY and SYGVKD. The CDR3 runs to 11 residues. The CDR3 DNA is TGTGCCATCAGTAAGAACACTGAAGCTTTCTTT. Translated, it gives CAISKNTEAFF.

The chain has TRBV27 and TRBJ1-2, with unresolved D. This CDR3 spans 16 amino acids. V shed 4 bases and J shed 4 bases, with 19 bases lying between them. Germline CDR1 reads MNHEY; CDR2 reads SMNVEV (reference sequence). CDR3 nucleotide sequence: TGTGCCAGCAGTTCGTACGAAAAAACGGGAGTCTATGGCTACACCTTC. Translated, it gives CASSSYEKTGVYGYTF.

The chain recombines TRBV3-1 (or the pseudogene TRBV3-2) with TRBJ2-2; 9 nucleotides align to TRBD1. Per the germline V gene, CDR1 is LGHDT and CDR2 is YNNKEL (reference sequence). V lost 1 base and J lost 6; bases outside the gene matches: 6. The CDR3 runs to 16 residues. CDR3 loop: CASSQGGQGSPGELFF. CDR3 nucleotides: TGTGCCAGCAGCCAAGGGGGACAGGGTTCTCCCGGGGAGCTGTTTTTT.

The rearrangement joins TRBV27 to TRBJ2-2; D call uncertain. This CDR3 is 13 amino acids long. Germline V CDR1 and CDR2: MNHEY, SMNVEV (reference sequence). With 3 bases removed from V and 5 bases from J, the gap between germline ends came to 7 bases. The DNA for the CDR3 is TGTGCCAGCAGTTTTTCGGTTACCGGGGAGCTGTTTTTT. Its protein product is CASSFSVTGELFF.

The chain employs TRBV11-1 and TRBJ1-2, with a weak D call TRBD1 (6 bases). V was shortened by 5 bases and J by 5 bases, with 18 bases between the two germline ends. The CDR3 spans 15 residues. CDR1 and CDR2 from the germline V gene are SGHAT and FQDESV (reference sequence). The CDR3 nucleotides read TGTGCCAGCAGCCCAAGAAGGTGGCAGGGGTATGGCTACACCTTC. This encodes CASSPRRWQGYGYTF.

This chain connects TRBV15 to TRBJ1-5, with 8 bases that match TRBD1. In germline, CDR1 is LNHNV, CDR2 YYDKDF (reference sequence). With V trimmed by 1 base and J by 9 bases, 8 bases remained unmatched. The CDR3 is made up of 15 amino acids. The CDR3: CATSRAQGGGGPQHF. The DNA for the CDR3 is TGTGCCACCAGCAGAGCACAGGGGGGCGGAGGGCCCCAGCATTTT. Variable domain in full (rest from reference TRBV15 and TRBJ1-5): DAMVIQNPRYQVTQFGKPVTLSCSQTLNHNVMYWYQQKSSQAPKLLFHYYDKDFNNEADTPDNFQSRRPNTSFCFLDIRSPGLGDTAMYLCATSRAQGGGGPQHFGDGTRLSIL.

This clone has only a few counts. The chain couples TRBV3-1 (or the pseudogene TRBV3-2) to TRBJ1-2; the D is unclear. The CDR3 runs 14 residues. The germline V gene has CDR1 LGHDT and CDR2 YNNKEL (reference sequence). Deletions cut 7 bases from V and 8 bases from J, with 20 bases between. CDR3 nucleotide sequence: TGTGCCAGCACCAACTGGCGGTCGGGGTGGGGCTACACCTTC. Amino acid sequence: CASTNWRSGWGYTF.

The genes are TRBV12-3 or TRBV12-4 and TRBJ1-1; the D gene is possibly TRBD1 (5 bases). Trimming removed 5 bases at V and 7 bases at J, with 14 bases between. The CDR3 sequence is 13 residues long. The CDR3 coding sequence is TGTGCCAGCAGTGACGTTGAGGGGATTGAAGCTTTCTTT. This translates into CASSDVEGIEAFF.

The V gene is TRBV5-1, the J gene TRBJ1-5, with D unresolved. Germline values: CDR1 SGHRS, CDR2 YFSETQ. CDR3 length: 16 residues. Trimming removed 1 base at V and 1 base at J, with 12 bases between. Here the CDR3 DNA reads TGCGCCAGCAGCTTGCTTCCTTCTGGAAGCAATCAGCCCCAGCATTTT. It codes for CASSLLPSGSNQPQHF. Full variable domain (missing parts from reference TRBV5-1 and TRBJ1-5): KAGVTQTPRYLIKTRGQQVTLSCSPISGHRSVSWYQQTPGQGLQFLFEYFSETQRNKGNFPGRFSGRQFSNSRSEMNVSTLELGDSALYLCASSLLPSGSNQPQHFGDGTRLSIL.

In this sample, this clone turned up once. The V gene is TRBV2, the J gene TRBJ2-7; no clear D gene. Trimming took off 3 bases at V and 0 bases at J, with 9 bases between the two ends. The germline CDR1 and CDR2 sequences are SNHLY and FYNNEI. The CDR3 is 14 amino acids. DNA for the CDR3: TGTGCCAGCAGTGACTTCCCGAGCTCCTACGAGCAGTACTTC. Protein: CASSDFPSSYEQYF. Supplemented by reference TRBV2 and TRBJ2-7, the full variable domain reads EPEVTQTPSHQVTQMGQEVILRCVPISNHLYFYWYRQILGQKVEFLVSFYNNEISEKSEIFDDQFSVERPDGSNFTLKIRSTKLEDSAMYFCASSDFPSSYEQYFGPGTRLTVT.

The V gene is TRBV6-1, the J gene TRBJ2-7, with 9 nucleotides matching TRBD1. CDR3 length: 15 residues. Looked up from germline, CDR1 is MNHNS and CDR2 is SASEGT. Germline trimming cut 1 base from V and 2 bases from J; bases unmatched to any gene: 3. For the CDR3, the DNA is TGTGCCAGCAGTGAAGGGACAGGGGACCCCTACGAGCAGTACTTC. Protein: CASSEGTGDPYEQYF.

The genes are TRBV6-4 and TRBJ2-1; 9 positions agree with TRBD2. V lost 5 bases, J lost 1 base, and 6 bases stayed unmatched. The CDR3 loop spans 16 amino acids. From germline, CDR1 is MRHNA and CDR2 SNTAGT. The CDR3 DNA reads TGTGCCAGCAGTTTAGCGGGAGAAGGGTCCTACAATGAGCAGTTCTTC. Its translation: CASSLAGEGSYNEQFF.

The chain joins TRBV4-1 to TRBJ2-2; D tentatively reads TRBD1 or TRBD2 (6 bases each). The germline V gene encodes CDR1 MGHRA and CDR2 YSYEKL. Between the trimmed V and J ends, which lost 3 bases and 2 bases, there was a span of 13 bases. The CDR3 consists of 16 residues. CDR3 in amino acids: CASSHYGGQNTGELFF. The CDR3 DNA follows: TGCGCCAGCAGCCATTACGGGGGCCAAAACACCGGGGAGCTGTTTTTT.

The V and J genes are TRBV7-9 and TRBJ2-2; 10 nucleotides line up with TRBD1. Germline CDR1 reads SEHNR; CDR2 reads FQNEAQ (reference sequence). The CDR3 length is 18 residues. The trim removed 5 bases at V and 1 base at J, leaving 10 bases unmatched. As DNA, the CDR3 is TGTGCCAGCAGCCAACCCCGACAGGGGGCCGTGAACACCGGGGAGCTGTTTTTT. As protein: CASSQPRQGAVNTGELFF.

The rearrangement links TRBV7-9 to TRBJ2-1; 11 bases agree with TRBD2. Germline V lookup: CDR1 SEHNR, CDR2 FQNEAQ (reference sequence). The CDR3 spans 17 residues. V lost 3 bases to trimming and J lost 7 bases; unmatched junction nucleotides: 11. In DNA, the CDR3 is TGTGCCAGCAGCTTCTACACTAGCGGGAGTTTGTGGAATGAGCAGTTCTTC. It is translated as CASSFYTSGSLWNEQFF. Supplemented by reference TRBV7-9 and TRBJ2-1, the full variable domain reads DTGVSQNPRHKITKRGQNVTFRCDPISEHNRLYWYRQTLGQGPEFLTYFQNEAQLEKSRLLSDRFSAERPKGSFSTLEIQRTEQGDSAMYLCASSFYTSGSLWNEQFFGPGTRLTVL.

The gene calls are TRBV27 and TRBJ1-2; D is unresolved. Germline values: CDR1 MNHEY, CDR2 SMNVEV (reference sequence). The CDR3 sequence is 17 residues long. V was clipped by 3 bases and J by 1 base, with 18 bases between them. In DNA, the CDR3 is TGTGCCAGCAGTTTTTTTGGTAGTCCCCAGCTTAACTATGGCTACACCTTC. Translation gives CASSFFGSPQLNYGYTF.

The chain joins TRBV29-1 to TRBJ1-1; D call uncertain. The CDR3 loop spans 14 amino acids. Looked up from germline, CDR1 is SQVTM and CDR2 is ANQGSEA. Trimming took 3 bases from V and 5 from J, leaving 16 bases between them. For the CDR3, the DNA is TGCAGCGTTGAGGGTCAGCCTGAAGGGACTGAAGCTTTCTTT. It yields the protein CSVEGQPEGTEAFF.

DNA for the CDR3: TGTGCCAGCAGCAAAGCGGGAGGCTCCTACGAGCAGTACTTC. It codes for CASSKAGGSYEQYF. The V call is TRBV11-2, the J call TRBJ2-7; 9 nucleotides line up with TRBD2. The CDR3 has 14 amino acids. The ends lost 5 bases at V and 0 bases at J; junction bases unmatched: 2. Looked up from germline, CDR1 is SGHAT and CDR2 is FQNNGV.

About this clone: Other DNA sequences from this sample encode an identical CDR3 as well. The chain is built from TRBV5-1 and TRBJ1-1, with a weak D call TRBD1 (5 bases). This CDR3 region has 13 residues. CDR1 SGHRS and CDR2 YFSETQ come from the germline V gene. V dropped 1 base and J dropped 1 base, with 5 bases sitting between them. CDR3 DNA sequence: TGCGCCAGCAGCTTGCAGGGGAACACTGAAGCTTTCTTT. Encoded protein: CASSLQGNTEAFF.

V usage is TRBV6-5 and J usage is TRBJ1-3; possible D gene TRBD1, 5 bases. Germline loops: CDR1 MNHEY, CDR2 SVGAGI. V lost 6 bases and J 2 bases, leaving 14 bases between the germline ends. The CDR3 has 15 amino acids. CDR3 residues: CASSPGGVTGNTIYF. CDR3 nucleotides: TGTGCCAGCAGCCCGGGGGGGGTTACTGGAAACACCATATATTTT.

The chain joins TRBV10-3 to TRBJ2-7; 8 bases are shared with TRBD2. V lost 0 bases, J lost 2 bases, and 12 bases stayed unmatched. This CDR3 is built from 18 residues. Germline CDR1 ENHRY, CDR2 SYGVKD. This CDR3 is CAISESARGAGAPYEQYF. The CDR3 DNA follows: TGTGCCATCAGTGAGTCAGCGAGAGGAGCGGGGGCCCCCTACGAGCAGTACTTC.

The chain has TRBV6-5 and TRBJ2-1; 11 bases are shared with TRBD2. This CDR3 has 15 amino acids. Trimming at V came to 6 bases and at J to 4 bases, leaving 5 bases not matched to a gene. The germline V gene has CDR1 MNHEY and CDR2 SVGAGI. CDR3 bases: TGTGCCAGCAGAATGACTAGCGGGGTTTACAATGAGCAGTTCTTC. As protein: CASRMTSGVYNEQFF.

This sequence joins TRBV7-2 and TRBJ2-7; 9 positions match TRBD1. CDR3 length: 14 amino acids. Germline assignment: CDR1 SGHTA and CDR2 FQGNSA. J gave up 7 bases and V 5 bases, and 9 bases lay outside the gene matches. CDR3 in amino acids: CASSGRTGVWEQYF. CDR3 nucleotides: TGTGCCAGCAGCGGAAGGACAGGGGTGTGGGAGCAGTACTTC. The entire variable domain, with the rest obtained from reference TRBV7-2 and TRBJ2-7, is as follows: GAGVSQSPSNKVTEKGKDVELRCDPISGHTALYWYRQSLGQGLEFLIYFQGNSAPDKSGLPSDRFSAERTGGSVSTLTIQRTQQEDSAVYLCASSGRTGVWEQYFGPGTRLTVT.

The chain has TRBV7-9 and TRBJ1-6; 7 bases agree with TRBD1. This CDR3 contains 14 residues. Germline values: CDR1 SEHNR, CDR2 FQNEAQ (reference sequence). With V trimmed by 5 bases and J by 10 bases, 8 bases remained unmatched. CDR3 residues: CASSTGQVMSPLHF. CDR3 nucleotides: TGTGCCAGCAGCACAGGACAGGTCATGTCACCCCTCCACTTT. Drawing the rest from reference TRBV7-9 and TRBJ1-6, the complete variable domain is DTGVSQNPRHKITKRGQNVTFRCDPISEHNRLYWYRQTLGQGPEFLTYFQNEAQLEKSRLLSDRFSAERPKGSFSTLEIQRTEQGDSAMYLCASSTGQVMSPLHFGNGTRLTVT.

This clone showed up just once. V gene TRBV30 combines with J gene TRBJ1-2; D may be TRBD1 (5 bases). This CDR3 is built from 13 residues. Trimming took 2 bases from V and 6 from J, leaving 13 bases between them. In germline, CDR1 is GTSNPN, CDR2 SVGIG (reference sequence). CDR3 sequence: CAWSKGTRDGYTF. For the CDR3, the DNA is TGTGCCTGGAGTAAAGGGACTAGGGATGGCTACACCTTC.

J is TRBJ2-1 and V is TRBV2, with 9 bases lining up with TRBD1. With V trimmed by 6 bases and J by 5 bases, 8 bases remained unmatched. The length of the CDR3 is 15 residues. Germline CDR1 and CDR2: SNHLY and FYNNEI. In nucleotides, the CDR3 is TGTGCCAGCAGGCGAGGACAGGGGAACCACAATGAGCAGTTCTTC. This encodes CASRRGQGNHNEQFF.